This TCR beta chain was captured by sequencing in a study of blood T cell repertoires in COVID-19. The germline V gene has CDR1 ENHRY and CDR2 SYGVKD. The CDR3 totals 14 residues. J gave up 6 bases and V 9 bases, and 9 bases lay outside the gene matches. This clone has only one observation. Assay used: immunoSEQ multiplex PCR; TCRdb lists only in-frame clones, some missing. The sample gives 200,000 to 250,000 clones, nearly 90% of which show up once; about a tenth is in the top ten. Categorization into cohorts depended on clinical history that participants reported. The sample comprised PBMCs or T cells enriched from blood (not recorded which). This clonotype originated in a man aged 25-40 years who had recovered from COVID-19. The chain combines TRBV10-3 with TRBJ2-2, with 8 bases fitting TRBD1. The CDR3: CAMSGGASPGELFF. For the CDR3, the DNA is TGTGCCATGTCAGGGGGCGCGTCTCCCGGGGAGCTGTTTTTT.